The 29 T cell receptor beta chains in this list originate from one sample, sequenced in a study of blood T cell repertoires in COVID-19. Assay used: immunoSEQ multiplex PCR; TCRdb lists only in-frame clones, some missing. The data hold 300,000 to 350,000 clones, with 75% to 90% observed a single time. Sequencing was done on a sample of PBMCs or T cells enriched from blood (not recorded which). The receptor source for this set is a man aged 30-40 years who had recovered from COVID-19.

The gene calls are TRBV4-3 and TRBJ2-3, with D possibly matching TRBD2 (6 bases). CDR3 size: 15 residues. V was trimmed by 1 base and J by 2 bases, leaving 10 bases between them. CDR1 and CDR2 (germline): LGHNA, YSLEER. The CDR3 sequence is CASSQVAADTDTQYF. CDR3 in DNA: TGCGCCAGCAGCCAAGTAGCGGCGGACACAGATACGCAGTATTTT.

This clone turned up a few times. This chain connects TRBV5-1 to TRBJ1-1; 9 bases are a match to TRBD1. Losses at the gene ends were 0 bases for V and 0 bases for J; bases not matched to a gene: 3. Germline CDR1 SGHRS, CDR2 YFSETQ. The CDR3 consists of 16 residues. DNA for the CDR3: TGCGCCAGCAGCTTGGGGGGACAGGGATTGAACACTGAAGCTTTCTTT. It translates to CASSLGGQGLNTEAFF. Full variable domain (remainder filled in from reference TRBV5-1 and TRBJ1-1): KAGVTQTPRYLIKTRGQQVTLSCSPISGHRSVSWYQQTPGQGLQFLFEYFSETQRNKGNFPGRFSGRQFSNSRSEMNVSTLELGDSALYLCASSLGGQGLNTEAFFGQGTRLTVV.

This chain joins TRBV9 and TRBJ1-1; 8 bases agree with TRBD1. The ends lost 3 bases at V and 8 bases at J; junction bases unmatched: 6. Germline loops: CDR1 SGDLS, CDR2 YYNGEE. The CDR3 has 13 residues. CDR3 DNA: TGTGCCAGCAGCGACTCCCGGGACAGGGAAGCTTTCTTT. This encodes CASSDSRDREAFF. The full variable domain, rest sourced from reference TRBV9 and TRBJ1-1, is DSGVTQTPKHLITATGQRVTLRCSPRSGDLSVYWYQQSLDQGLQFLIQYYNGEERAKGNILERFSAQQFPDLHSELNLSSLELGDSALYFCASSDSRDREAFFGQGTRLTVV.

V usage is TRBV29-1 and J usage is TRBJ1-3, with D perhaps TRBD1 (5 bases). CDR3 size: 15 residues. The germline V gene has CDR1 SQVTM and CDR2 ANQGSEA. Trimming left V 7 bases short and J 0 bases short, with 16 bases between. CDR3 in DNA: TGCAGCGGGGCAGGACATCCTAGCTCTGGAAACACCATATATTTT. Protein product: CSGAGHPSSGNTIYF.

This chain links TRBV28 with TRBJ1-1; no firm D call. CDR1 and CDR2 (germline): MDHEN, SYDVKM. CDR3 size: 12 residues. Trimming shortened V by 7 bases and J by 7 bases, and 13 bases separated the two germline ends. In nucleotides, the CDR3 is TGTGCCAGCACCAAACCGGGAGGTGAAGCTTTCTTT. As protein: CASTKPGGEAFF.

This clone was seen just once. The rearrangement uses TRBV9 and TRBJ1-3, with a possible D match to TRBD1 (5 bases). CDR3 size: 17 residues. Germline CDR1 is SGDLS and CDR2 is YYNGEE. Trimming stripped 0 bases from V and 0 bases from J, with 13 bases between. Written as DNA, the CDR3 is TGTGCCAGCAGCGTAGGACGGGGGATGGTCTCTGGAAACACCATATATTTT. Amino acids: CASSVGRGMVSGNTIYF.

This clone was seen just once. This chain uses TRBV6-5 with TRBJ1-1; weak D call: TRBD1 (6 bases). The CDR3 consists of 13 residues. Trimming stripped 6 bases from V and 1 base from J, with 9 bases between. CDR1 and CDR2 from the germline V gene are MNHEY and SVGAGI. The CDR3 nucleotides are TGTGCCAGCAGGACAGGATCGAACACTGAAGCTTTCTTT. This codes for CASRTGSNTEAFF.

The CDR3 loop reads CASSPATGYSNQPQHF. DNA of the CDR3: TGCGCCAGCAGCCCCGCGACAGGGTATAGCAATCAGCCCCAGCATTTT. The V call is TRBV4-3, the J call TRBJ1-5; 7 bases map to TRBD1. The CDR3 is 16 amino acids. The V gene end was trimmed by 4 bases and the J gene end by 0 bases; junction bases not matched to a gene: 6. The germline gives CDR1 LGHNA, CDR2 YSLEER.

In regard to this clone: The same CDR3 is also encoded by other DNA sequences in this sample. The DNA of the CDR3 is TGTGCCAGCAGCCCCCAGGGGACTGAAGCTTTCTTT. This gives the protein CASSPQGTEAFF. The rearrangement joins TRBV7-9 to TRBJ1-1; D may be TRBD1 (6 bases). From germline, CDR1 is SEHNR and CDR2 FQNEAQ (reference sequence). V was pared by 5 bases and J by 5 bases, with 9 bases between. The CDR3 sequence is 12 residues long.

CDR3 in DNA: TGTGCCAGCAGTTTACGTAGCAGTCCCTATAATTCACCCCTCCACTTT. This encodes CASSLRSSPYNSPLHF. The rearrangement uses TRBV27 and TRBJ1-6, with D hard to call. Germline lookup yields CDR1 MNHEY and CDR2 SMNVEV (reference sequence). This CDR3 has 16 residues. The ends were cut back, 2 bases at V and 2 bases at J, with 10 bases in the middle.

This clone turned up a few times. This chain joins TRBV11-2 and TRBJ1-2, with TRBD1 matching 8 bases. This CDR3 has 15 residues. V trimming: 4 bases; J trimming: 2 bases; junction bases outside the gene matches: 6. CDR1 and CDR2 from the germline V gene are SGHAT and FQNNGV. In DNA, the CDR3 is TGTGCCAGCAGCTCCCTTAGACAGGGGAACTATGGCTACACCTTC. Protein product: CASSSLRQGNYGYTF.

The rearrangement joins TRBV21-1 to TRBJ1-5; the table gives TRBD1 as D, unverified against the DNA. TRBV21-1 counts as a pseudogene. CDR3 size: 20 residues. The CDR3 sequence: CASSPRSGTGQGNGNQPQHF. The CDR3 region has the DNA TGTGCCAGCAGCCCCCGGTCTGGGACAGGGCAGGGAAATGGCAATCAGCCCCAGCATTTT.

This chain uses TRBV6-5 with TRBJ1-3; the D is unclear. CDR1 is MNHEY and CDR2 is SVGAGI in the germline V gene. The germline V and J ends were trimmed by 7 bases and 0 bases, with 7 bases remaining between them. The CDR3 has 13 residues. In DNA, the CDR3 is TGTGCCAGCACGGTGCACTCTGGAAACACCATATATTTT. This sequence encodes CASTVHSGNTIYF.

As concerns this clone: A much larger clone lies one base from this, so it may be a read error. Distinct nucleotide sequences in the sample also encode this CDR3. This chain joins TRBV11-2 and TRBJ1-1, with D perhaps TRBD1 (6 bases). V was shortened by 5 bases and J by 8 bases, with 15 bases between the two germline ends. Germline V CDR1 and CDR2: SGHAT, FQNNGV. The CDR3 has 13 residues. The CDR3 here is CASSPGHGNEAFF. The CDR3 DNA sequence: TGTGCCAGCAGCCCGGGACATGGAAACGAAGCTTTCTTT.

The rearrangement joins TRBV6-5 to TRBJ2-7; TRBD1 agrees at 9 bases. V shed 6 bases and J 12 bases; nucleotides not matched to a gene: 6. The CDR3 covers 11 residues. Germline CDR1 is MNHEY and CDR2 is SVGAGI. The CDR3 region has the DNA TGTGCCAGCAGGGGGACAGGGCCCCGGTACTTC. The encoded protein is CASRGTGPRYF.

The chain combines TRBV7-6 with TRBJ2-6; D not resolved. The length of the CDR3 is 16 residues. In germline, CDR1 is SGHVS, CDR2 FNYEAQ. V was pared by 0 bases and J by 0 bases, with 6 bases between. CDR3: CASSLARSSGANVLTF. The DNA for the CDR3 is TGTGCCAGCAGCTTAGCGCGGAGCTCTGGGGCCAACGTCCTGACTTTC.

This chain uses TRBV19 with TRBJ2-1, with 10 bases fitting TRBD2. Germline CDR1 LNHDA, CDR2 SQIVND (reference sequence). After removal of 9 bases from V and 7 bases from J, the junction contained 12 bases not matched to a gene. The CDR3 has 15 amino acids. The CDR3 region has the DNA TGTGCCAGCAGCCAAGGGACTAGCGCATTTAATGAGCAGTTCTTC. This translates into CASSQGTSAFNEQFF.

The CDR3, as DNA: TGCGCCAGCAGCCATGTAGACAGGGGGCCCACTGAAGCTTTCTTT. It codes for CASSHVDRGPTEAFF. The J gene is TRBJ1-1, the V gene TRBV4-3, with 10 bases fitting TRBD1. Germline CDR1 and CDR2: LGHNA and YSLEER. This CDR3 has 15 residues. The J segment lost 4 bases and the V segment lost 3 bases, leaving 5 bases of the junction unmatched.

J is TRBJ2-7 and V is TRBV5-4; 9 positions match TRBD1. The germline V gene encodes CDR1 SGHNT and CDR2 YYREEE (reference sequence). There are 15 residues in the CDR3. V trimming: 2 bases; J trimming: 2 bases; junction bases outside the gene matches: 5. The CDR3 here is CASSLRQGGTYEQYF. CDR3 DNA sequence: TGTGCCAGCAGCTTAAGACAGGGGGGCACCTACGAGCAGTACTTC.

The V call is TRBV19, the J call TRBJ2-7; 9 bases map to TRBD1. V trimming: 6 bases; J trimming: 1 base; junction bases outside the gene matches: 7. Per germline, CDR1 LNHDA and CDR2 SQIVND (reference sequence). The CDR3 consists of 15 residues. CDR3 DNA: TGTGCCAGTAGAGGGACAGGGATAAGATCCTACGAGCAGTACTTC. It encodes CASRGTGIRSYEQYF.

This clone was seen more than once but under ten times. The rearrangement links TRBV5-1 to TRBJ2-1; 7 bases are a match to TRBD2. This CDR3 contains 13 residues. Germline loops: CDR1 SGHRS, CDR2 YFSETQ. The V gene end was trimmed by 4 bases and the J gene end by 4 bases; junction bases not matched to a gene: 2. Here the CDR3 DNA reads TGCGCCAGCAGCCCGGGGGGATACAATGAGCAGTTCTTC. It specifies CASSPGGYNEQFF. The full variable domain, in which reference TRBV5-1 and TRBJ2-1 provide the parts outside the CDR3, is KAGVTQTPRYLIKTRGQQVTLSCSPISGHRSVSWYQQTPGQGLQFLFEYFSETQRNKGNFPGRFSGRQFSNSRSEMNVSTLELGDSALYLCASSPGGYNEQFFGPGTRLTVL.

CDR3 residues: CASTITGNYGYTF. The CDR3 nucleotides read TGTGCCAGCACCATCACAGGGAACTATGGCTACACCTTC. The chain joins TRBV7-2 to TRBJ1-2; TRBD1 might be the D (6 bases). CDR3 size: 13 residues. Trimming stripped 7 bases from V and 2 bases from J, with 11 bases between. Germline CDR1 is SGHTA and CDR2 is FQGNSA.

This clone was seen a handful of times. DNA of the CDR3: TGTGCCAGCTCCCGCGGGGGGCTGCAATCCCGCACAGATACGCAGTATTTT. Its protein product is CASSRGGLQSRTDTQYF. This chain joins TRBV2 and TRBJ2-3, with 8 bases that match TRBD2. Trimming took 8 bases from V and 1 from J; bases not matched to a gene: 14. The CDR3 is made up of 17 amino acids. Germline V gives CDR1 SNHLY, CDR2 FYNNEI.

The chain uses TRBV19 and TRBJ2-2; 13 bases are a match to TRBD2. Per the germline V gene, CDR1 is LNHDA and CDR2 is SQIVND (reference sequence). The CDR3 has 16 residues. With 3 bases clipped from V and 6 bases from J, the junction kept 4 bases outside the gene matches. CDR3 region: CASSILTSGGSGELFF. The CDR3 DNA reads TGTGCCAGTAGTATCCTGACTAGCGGGGGGTCCGGGGAGCTGTTTTTT.

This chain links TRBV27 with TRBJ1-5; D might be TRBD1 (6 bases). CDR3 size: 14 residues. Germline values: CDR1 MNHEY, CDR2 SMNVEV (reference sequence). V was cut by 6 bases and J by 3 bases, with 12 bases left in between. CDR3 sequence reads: CASSQDSFNQPQHF. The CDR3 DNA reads TGTGCCAGCAGCCAGGACAGCTTCAATCAGCCCCAGCATTTT.

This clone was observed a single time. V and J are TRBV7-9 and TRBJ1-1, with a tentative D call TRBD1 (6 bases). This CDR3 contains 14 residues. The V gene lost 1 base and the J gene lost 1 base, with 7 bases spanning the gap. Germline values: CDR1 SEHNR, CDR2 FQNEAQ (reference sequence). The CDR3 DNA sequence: TGTGCCAGCAGCTTAGGGACAGAGAACACTGAAGCTTTCTTT. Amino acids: CASSLGTENTEAFF.

This CDR3 reads CASSIPANNRGGYTF. The CDR3 DNA reads TGTGCCAGTAGTATTCCTGCGAACAACAGGGGTGGCTACACCTTC. The chain joins TRBV19 to TRBJ1-2; 7 nucleotides line up with TRBD1. CDR3 length: 15 residues. Germline V gene lookup returns CDR1 LNHDA and CDR2 SQIVND (reference sequence). Trimming removed 3 bases from V and 7 bases from J; junction bases left unmatched: 11.

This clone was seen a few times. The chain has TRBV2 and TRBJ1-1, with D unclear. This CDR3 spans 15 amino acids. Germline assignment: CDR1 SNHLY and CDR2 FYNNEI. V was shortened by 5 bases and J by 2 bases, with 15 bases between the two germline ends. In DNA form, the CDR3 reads TGTGCCAGCAGTCATTATGGTGTGAGAAACACTGAAGCTTTCTTT. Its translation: CASSHYGVRNTEAFF.

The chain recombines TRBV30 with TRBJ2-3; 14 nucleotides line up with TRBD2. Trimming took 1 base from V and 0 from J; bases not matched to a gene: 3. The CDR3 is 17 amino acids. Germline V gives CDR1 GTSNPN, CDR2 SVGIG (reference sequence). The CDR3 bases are TGTGCCTGGAGTGGACTAGCGGGGGGGACTAGCACAGATACGCAGTATTTT. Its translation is CAWSGLAGGTSTDTQYF.